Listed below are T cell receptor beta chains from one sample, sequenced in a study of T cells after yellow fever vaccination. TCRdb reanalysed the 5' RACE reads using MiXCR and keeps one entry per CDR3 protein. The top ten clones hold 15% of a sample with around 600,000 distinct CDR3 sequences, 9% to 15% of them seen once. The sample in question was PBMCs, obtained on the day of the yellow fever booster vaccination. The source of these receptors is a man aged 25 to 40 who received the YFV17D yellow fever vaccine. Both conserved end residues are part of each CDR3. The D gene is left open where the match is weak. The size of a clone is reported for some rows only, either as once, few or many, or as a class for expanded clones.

cdr3_aa: CASSDRGLAGYNEQFF; cdr3_nt: TGCGCCAGCAGCGACCGGGGACTAGCGGGCTACAATGAGCAGTTCTTC; d_call: TRBD2; v_call: TRBV4-3; j_call: TRBJ2-1; clone_size: few
cdr3_aa: CSVEGLAARSSYNEQFF; cdr3_nt: TGCAGCGTTGAAGGGCTAGCGGCGAGAAGCTCCTACAATGAGCAGTTCTTC; d_call: TRBD2; v_call: TRBV29-1; j_call: TRBJ2-1; clone_size: few
cdr3_aa: CASSLDRGQPFF; cdr3_nt: TGTGCCAGCAGCTTGGACAGGGGGCAGCCGTTCTTC; d_call: TRBD1; v_call: TRBV7-2; j_call: TRBJ2-1; clone_size: many
cdr3_aa: CASSPTRQGVSQETQYF; cdr3_nt: TGTGCCAGCAGCCCAACCCGACAGGGAGTTAGCCAAGAGACCCAGTACTTC; d_call: TRBD1; v_call: TRBV4-2; j_call: TRBJ2-5; clone_size: few
cdr3_aa: CSASNQAIYEQYF; cdr3_nt: TGCAGTGCTAGCAATCAGGCGATCTACGAGCAGTACTTC; d_call: .; v_call: TRBV20-1; j_call: TRBJ2-7; clone_size: .
cdr3_aa: CASSPPQGAWGEKLFF; cdr3_nt: TGTGCCAGCAGCCCGCCGCAGGGGGCTTGGGGTGAAAAACTGTTTTTT; d_call: TRBD1; v_call: TRBV7-9; j_call: TRBJ1-4; clone_size: few
cdr3_aa: CSARDGRLLDEQYF; cdr3_nt: TGCAGTGCTAGAGATGGACGGCTCCTAGACGAGCAGTACTTC; d_call: .; v_call: TRBV20-1; j_call: TRBJ2-7; clone_size: few
cdr3_aa: CASSLGGARWELFF; cdr3_nt: TGTGCCAGCAGCTTAGGGGGGGCGAGGTGGGAGCTGTTTTTT; d_call: .; v_call: TRBV7-2; j_call: TRBJ2-2; clone_size: few
cdr3_aa: CASFGQSSYEQYF; cdr3_nt: TGCGCCAGCTTTGGACAAAGCTCCTACGAGCAGTACTTC; d_call: .; v_call: TRBV5-1; j_call: TRBJ2-7; clone_size: many
cdr3_aa: CASSGPLLFQETQYF; cdr3_nt: TGTGCCAGTAGTGGACCGCTACTATTCCAAGAGACCCAGTACTTC; d_call: .; v_call: TRBV19; j_call: TRBJ2-5; clone_size: .
cdr3_aa: CATSRDGATPYEQYF; cdr3_nt: TGTGCCACCAGCAGAGATGGTGCGACCCCCTACGAGCAGTACTTC; d_call: .; v_call: TRBV15; j_call: TRBJ2-7; clone_size: .
cdr3_aa: CSVTGTSGIIEQFF; cdr3_nt: TGCAGCGTAACCGGGACTAGCGGGATCATTGAGCAGTTCTTC; d_call: TRBD2; v_call: TRBV29-1; j_call: TRBJ2-1; clone_size: many
cdr3_aa: CASSQGVAGDRGADTQYF; cdr3_nt: TGTGCCAGCAGCCAGGGGGTAGCGGGAGACAGGGGGGCAGATACGCAGTATTTT; d_call: .; v_call: TRBV4-2; j_call: TRBJ2-3; clone_size: few
cdr3_aa: CASSITKTDTQYF; cdr3_nt: TGTGCCAGTAGTATCACCAAGACAGATACGCAGTATTTT; d_call: .; v_call: TRBV19; j_call: TRBJ2-3; clone_size: .
cdr3_aa: CSARQSGPASPLHF; cdr3_nt: TGCAGTGCTAGACAATCAGGGCCTGCTTCACCCCTCCACTTT; d_call: .; v_call: TRBV20-1; j_call: TRBJ1-6; clone_size: few
cdr3_aa: CASSLEWTKETQYF; cdr3_nt: TGCGCCAGCAGCTTGGAGTGGACCAAAGAGACCCAGTACTTC; d_call: .; v_call: TRBV5-1; j_call: TRBJ2-5; clone_size: .
cdr3_aa: CSAFPSGTREGYTF; cdr3_nt: TGCAGTGCTTTCCCCTCCGGGACGCGGGAGGGCTACACCTTC; d_call: .; v_call: TRBV20-1; j_call: TRBJ1-2; clone_size: few
cdr3_aa: CASIYRAWTAREKAGHTYNEQFF; cdr3_nt: TGTGCCAGCATTTACCGAGCCTGGACGGCGCGGGAGAAGGCGGGACACACTTACAATGAGCAGTTCTTC; d_call: .; v_call: TRBV6-2/TRBV6-3; j_call: TRBJ2-1; clone_size: .
cdr3_aa: CASSQDLSRQGARETQYF; cdr3_nt: TGCGCCAGCAGCCAAGATCTTTCGAGACAGGGGGCGAGAGAGACCCAGTACTTC; d_call: TRBD1; v_call: TRBV4-3; j_call: TRBJ2-5; clone_size: .
cdr3_aa: CASSSFLSTLEGAFF; cdr3_nt: TGTGCCAGCAGTTCCTTCCTCTCGACACTCGAGGGAGCTTTCTTT; d_call: .; v_call: TRBV6-2/TRBV6-3; j_call: TRBJ1-1; clone_size: few
cdr3_aa: CASSQVIGSGANVLTF; cdr3_nt: TGTGCCAGCAGCCAAGTGATAGGGTCTGGGGCCAACGTCCTGACTTTC; d_call: .; v_call: TRBV4-2; j_call: TRBJ2-6; clone_size: .
cdr3_aa: CAHTAGSAAYEQYF; cdr3_nt: TGTGCCCACACCGCGGGTAGCGCGGCCTACGAGCAGTACTTC; d_call: .; v_call: TRBV21-1; j_call: TRBJ2-7; clone_size: .
cdr3_aa: CASSSRHRVSPTYEQYF; cdr3_nt: TGTGCCAGCAGTTCCCGCCACAGGGTCTCCCCTACCTACGAGCAGTACTTC; d_call: .; v_call: TRBV12-3/TRBV12-4; j_call: TRBJ2-7; clone_size: few
cdr3_aa: CASSNLPSYEQYF; cdr3_nt: TGTGCCAGCAGCAACCTCCCCTCCTACGAGCAGTACTTC; d_call: .; v_call: TRBV7-2; j_call: TRBJ2-7; clone_size: few
cdr3_aa: CASSLISGELFF; cdr3_nt: TGTGCCAGCAGCTTGATCTCCGGGGAGCTGTTTTTT; d_call: .; v_call: TRBV5-6; j_call: TRBJ2-2; clone_size: many
cdr3_aa: CASSPSGPGRPQHF; cdr3_nt: TGTGCCAGCAGTCCCTCGGGACCGGGACGGCCCCAGCATTTT; d_call: .; v_call: TRBV12-3/TRBV12-4; j_call: TRBJ1-5; clone_size: .
cdr3_aa: CASSSGGGEYGYTF; cdr3_nt: TGTGCCAGCAGCTCCGGGGGAGGGGAGTATGGCTACACCTTC; d_call: .; v_call: TRBV7-8; j_call: TRBJ1-2; clone_size: few
cdr3_aa: CASSLAGGPVGTGELFF; cdr3_nt: TGTGCCAGCAGTTTAGCGGGAGGGCCCGTGGGCACCGGGGAGCTGTTTTTT; d_call: TRBD2; v_call: TRBV6-5; j_call: TRBJ2-2; clone_size: few
cdr3_aa: CASSFSSGYNEQFF; cdr3_nt: TGTGCCAGCAGCTTTTCTAGCGGATACAATGAGCAGTTCTTC; d_call: TRBD2; v_call: TRBV7-9; j_call: TRBJ2-1; clone_size: .
cdr3_aa: CASSSSLSGSPYNEQFF; cdr3_nt: TGTGCCAGCAGCTCCTCACTTAGCGGGAGTCCCTACAATGAGCAGTTCTTC; d_call: TRBD2; v_call: TRBV5-4; j_call: TRBJ2-1; clone_size: .
cdr3_aa: CASSTDMIRYEQYF; cdr3_nt: TGTGCCAGCAGCACGGACATGATCAGGTACGAGCAGTACTTC; d_call: .; v_call: TRBV5-6; j_call: TRBJ2-7; clone_size: few
cdr3_aa: CSVQKPPHYEQYF; cdr3_nt: TGCAGTGTTCAGAAGCCGCCCCACTACGAGCAGTACTTC; d_call: .; v_call: TRBV20-1; j_call: TRBJ2-7; clone_size: .
cdr3_aa: CASSKARRRGANVLTF; cdr3_nt: TGTGCCAGCAGCAAAGCTCGGCGTCGTGGGGCCAACGTCCTGACTTTC; d_call: .; v_call: TRBV21-1; j_call: TRBJ2-6; clone_size: .
cdr3_aa: CAAGYNEQFF; cdr3_nt: TGTGCCGCCGGATACAATGAGCAGTTCTTC; d_call: .; v_call: TRBV19; j_call: TRBJ2-1; clone_size: few
cdr3_aa: CASRLERKWNTGELFF; cdr3_nt: TGTGCCAGCAGATTAGAGCGGAAGTGGAACACCGGGGAGCTGTTTTTT; d_call: .; v_call: TRBV6-5; j_call: TRBJ2-2; clone_size: many
cdr3_aa: CSVFQADTQYF; cdr3_nt: TGCAGCGTTTTCCAGGCAGATACGCAGTATTTT; d_call: .; v_call: TRBV29-1; j_call: TRBJ2-3; clone_size: .
cdr3_aa: CASSLLPRPQHF; cdr3_nt: TGTGCCAGCAGTCTACTTCCGAGGCCCCAGCATTTT; d_call: .; v_call: TRBV12-3/TRBV12-4; j_call: TRBJ1-5; clone_size: .
cdr3_aa: CASTLTGETQYF; cdr3_nt: TGCGCCAGCACCCTTACAGGAGAGACCCAGTACTTC; d_call: .; v_call: TRBV5-1; j_call: TRBJ2-5; clone_size: few
cdr3_aa: CASSLGLGQGFYNEQFF; cdr3_nt: TGTGCCAGCAGTTTAGGTCTGGGGCAGGGATTCTACAATGAGCAGTTCTTC; d_call: .; v_call: TRBV27; j_call: TRBJ2-1; clone_size: .
cdr3_aa: CASSGDSQETQYF; cdr3_nt: TGTGCCAGCAGTGGGGACAGCCAAGAGACCCAGTACTTC; d_call: TRBD1; v_call: TRBV2; j_call: TRBJ2-5; clone_size: .
cdr3_aa: CSVDGSEGETQYF; cdr3_nt: TGCAGCGTTGATGGATCGGAAGGGGAGACCCAGTACTTC; d_call: .; v_call: TRBV29-1; j_call: TRBJ2-5; clone_size: .
cdr3_aa: CSVESGRGSYTF; cdr3_nt: TGCAGCGTTGAATCCGGGAGAGGTAGCTACACCTTC; d_call: .; v_call: TRBV29-1; j_call: TRBJ1-2; clone_size: .
cdr3_aa: CASSQSRGSLGANVLTF; cdr3_nt: TGTGCCAGCTCACAATCCCGGGGGAGTCTTGGGGCCAACGTCCTGACTTTC; d_call: .; v_call: TRBV18; j_call: TRBJ2-6; clone_size: few
cdr3_aa: CASRLIMEGPAPLHF; cdr3_nt: TGTGCCAGCCGTCTGATAATGGAGGGCCCGGCTCCCCTCCACTTT; d_call: .; v_call: TRBV6-1; j_call: TRBJ1-6; clone_size: many